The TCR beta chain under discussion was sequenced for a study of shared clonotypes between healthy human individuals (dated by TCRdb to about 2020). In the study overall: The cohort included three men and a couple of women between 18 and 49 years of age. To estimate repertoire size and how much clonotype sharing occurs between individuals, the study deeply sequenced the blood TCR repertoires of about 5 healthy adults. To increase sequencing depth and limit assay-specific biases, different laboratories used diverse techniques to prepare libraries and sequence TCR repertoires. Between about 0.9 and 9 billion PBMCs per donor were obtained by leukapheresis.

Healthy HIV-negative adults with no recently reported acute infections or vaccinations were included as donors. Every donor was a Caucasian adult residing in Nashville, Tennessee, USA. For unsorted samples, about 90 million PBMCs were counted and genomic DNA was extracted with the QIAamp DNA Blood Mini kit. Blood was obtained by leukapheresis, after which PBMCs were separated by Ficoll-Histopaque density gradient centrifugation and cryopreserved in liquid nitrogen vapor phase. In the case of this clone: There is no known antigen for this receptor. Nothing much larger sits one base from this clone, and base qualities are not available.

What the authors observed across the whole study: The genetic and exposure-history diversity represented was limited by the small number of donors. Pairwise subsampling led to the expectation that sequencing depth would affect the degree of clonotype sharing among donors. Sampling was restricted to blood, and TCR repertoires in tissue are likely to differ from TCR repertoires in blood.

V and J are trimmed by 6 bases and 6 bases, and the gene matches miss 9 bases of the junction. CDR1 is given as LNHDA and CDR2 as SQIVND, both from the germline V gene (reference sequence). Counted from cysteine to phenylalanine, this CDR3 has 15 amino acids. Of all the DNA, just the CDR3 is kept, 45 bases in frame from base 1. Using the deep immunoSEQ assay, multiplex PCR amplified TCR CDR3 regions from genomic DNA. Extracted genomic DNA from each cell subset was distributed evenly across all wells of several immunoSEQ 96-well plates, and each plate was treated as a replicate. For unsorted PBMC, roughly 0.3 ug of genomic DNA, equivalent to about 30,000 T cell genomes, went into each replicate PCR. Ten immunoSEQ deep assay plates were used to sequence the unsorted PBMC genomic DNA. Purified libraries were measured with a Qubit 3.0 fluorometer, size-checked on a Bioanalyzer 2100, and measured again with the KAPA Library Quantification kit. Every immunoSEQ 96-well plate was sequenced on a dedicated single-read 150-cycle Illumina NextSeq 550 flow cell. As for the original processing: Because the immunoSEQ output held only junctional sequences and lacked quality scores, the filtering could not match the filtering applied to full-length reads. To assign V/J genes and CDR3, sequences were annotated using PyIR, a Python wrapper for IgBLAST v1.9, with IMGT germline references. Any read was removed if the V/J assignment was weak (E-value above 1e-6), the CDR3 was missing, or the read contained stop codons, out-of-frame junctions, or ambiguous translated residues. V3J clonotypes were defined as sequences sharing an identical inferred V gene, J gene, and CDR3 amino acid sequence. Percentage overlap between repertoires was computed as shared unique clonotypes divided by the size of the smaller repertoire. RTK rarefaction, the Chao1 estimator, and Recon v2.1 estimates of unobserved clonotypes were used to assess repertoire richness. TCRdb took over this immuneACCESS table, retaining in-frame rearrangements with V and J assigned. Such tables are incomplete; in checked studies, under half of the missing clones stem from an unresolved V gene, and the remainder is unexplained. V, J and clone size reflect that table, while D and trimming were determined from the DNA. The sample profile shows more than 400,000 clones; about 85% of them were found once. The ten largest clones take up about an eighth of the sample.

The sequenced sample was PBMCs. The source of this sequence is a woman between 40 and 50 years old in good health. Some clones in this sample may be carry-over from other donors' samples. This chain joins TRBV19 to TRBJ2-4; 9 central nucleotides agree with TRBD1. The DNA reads TGTGCCAGTAGCCTACCGGGACAGGGAGTAAACATTCAGTACTTC. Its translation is CASSLPGQGVNIQYF.